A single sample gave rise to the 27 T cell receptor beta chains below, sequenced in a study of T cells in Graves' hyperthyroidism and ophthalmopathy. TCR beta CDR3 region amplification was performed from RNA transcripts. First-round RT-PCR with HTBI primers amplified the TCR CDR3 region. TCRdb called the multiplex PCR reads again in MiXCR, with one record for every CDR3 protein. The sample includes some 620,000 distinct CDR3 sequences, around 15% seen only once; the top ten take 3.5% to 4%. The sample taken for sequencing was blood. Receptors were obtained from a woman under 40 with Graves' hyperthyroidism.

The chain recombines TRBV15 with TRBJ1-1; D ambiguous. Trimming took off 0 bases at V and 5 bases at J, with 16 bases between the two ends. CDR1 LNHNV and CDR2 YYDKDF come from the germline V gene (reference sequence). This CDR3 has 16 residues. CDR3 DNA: TGTGCCACCAGCAGAGATTCCCTAAGAGGACGTACTGAAGCTTTCTTT. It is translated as CATSRDSLRGRTEAFF.

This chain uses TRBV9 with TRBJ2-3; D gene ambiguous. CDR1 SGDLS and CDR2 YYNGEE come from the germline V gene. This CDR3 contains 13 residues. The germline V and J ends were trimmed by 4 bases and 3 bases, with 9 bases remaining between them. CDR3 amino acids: CASSTQLTDTQYF. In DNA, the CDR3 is TGTGCCAGCAGCACTCAACTGACAGATACGCAGTATTTT.

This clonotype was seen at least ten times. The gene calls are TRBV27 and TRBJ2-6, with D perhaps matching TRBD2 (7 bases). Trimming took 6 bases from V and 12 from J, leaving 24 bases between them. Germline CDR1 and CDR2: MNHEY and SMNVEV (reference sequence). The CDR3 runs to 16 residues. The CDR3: CASSPWGNQGRGVLTF. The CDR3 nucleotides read TGTGCCAGCAGCCCCTGGGGAAATCAGGGGAGGGGCGTCCTGACTTTC.

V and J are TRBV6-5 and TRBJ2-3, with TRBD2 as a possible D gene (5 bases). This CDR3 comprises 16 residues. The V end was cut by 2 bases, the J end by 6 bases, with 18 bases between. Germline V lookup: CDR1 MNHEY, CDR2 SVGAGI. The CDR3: CASSYRGSAVRDTQYF. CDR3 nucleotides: TGTGCCAGCAGTTACCGGGGTAGCGCAGTCAGGGATACGCAGTATTTT.

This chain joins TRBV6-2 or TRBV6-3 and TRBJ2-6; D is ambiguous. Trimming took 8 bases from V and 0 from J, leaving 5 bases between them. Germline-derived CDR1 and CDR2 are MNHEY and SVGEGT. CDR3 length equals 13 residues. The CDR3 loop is CASLFSGANVLTF. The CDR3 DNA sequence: TGTGCCAGCCTATTCTCTGGGGCCAACGTCCTGACTTTC.

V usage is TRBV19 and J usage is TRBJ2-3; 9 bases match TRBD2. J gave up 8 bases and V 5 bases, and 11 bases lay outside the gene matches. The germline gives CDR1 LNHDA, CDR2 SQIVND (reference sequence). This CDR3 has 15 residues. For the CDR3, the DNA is TGTGCCAGTAGTCAAGAAGCTGTAGCGGGAGCTACGCAGTATTTT. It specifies CASSQEAVAGATQYF.

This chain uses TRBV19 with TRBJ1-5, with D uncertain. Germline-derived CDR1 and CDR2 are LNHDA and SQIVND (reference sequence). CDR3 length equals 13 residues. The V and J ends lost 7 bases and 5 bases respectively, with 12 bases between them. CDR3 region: CASNFLTHQPQHF. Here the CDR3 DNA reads TGTGCCAGTAATTTCTTAACTCATCAGCCCCAGCATTTT.

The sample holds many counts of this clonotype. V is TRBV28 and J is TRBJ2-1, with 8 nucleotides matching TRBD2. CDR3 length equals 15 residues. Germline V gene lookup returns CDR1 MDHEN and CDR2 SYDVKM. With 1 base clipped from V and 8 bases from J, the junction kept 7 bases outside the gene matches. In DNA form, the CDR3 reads TGTGCCAGCAGTTTATTGGGACTAGTCGGCGATGAGCAGTTCTTC. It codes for CASSLLGLVGDEQFF.

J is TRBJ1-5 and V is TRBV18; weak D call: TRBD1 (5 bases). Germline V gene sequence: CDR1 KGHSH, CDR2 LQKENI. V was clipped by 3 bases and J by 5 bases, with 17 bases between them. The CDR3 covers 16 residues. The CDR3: CASSPRRSAGDQPQHF. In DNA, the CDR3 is TGTGCCAGCTCACCGAGGCGCAGTGCGGGGGATCAGCCCCAGCATTTT.

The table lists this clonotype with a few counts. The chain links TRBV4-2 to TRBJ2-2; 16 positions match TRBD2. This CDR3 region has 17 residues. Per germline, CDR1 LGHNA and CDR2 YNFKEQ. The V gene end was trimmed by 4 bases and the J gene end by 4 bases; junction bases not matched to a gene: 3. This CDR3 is CASSLGTSGRGTGELFF. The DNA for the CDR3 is TGTGCCAGCAGCCTGGGGACTAGCGGGAGGGGCACCGGGGAGCTGTTTTTT.

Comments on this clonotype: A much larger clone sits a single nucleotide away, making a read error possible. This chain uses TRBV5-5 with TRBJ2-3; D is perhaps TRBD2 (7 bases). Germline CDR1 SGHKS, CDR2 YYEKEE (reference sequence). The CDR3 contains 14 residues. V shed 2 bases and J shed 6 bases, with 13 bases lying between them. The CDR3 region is CASSFGGGPDTQYF. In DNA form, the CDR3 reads TGTGCCAGCAGCTTTGGGGGGGGCCCCGATACGCAGTATTTT.

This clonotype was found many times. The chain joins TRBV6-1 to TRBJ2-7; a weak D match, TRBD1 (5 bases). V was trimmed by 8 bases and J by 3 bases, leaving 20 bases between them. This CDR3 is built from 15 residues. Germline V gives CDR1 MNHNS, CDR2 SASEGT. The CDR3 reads CASYIDRQTYYEQYF. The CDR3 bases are TGTGCCAGCTATATCGACAGACAGACCTACTACGAGCAGTACTTC.

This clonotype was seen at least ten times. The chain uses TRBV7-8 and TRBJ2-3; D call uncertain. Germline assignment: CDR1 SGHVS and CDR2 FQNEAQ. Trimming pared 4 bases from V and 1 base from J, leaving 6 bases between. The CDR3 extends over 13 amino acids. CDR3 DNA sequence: TGTGCCAGCAGCTCATCGGGCACAGATACGCAGTATTTT. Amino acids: CASSSSGTDTQYF. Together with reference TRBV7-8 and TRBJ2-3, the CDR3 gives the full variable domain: GAGVSQSPRYKVAKRGQDVALRCDPISGHVSLFWYQQALGQGPEFLTYFQNEAQLDKSGLPSDRFFAERPEGSVSTLKIQRTQQEDSAVYLCASSSSGTDTQYFGPGTRLTVL.

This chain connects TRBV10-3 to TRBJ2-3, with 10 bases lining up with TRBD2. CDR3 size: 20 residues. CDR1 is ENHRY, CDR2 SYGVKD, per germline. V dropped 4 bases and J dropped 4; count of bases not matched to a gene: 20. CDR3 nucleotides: TGTGCCATCAGTGGGACGAGGGGGAAAGCGGGAGGGCCACAGGCAGATACGCAGTATTTT. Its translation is CAISGTRGKAGGPQADTQYF.

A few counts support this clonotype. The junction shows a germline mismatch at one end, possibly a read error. The CDR3 nucleotides read TGCGCCAGCAGCTTGGGGAGGAACACTCAAGCTTTCTTT. It yields the protein CASSLGRNTQAFF. The V gene is TRBV5-1, the J gene TRBJ1-1; D is undetermined. The germline V gene encodes CDR1 SGHRS and CDR2 YFSETQ. The CDR3 runs 13 residues.

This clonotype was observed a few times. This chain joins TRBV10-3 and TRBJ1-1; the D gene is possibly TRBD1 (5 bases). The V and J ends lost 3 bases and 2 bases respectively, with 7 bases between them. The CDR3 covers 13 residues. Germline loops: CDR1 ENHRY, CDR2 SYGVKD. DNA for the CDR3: TGTGCCATCAGTGAAGGGACCAACACTGAAGCTTTCTTT. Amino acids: CAISEGTNTEAFF.

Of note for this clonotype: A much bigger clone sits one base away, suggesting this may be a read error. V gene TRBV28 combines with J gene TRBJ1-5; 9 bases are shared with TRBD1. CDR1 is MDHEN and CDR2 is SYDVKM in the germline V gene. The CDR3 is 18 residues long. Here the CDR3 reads CASSPEGQGLLRGQSQHF. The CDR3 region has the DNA TGTGCCAGCAGTCCAGAGGGACAGGGACTATTACGGGGTCAGTCCCAGCATTTT.

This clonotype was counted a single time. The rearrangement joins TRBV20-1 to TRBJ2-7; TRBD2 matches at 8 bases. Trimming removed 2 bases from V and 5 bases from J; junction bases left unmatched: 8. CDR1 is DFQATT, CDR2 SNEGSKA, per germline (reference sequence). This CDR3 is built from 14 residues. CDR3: CSARRTSQLDEQYF. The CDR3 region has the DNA TGCAGTGCTAGAAGGACTAGCCAACTCGACGAGCAGTACTTC.

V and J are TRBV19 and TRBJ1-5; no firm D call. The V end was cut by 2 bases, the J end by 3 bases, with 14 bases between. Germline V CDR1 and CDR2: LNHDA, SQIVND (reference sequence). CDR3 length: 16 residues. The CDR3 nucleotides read TGTGCCAGTAGTATAAGGTACGGAGGTTCCAATCAGCCCCAGCATTTT. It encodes CASSIRYGGSNQPQHF.

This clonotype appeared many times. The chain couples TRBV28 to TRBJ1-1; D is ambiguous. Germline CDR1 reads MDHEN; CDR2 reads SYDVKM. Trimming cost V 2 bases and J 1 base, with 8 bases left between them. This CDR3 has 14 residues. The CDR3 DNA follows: TGTGCCAGCAGTTTAGAGGGTTGGAACACTGAAGCTTTCTTT. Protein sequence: CASSLEGWNTEAFF.

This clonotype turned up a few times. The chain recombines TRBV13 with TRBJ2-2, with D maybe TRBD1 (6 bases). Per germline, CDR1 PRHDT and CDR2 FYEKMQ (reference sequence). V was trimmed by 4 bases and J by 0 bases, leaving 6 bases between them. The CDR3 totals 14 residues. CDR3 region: CASSYRANTGELFF. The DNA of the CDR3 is TGTGCCAGCAGCTACAGGGCGAACACCGGGGAGCTGTTTTTT.

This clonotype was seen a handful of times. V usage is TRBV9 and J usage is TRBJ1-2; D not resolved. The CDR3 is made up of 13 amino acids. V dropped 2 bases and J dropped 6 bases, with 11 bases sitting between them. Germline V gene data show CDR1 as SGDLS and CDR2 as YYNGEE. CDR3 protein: CASSVGVRDGYTF. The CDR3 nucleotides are TGTGCCAGCAGCGTCGGGGTTAGGGATGGCTACACCTTC.

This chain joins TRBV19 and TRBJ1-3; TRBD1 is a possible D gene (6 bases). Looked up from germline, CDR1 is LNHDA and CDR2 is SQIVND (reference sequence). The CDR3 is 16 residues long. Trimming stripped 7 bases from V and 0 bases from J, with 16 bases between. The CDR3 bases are TGTGCCAGTAAGATCCTCGGGACACCCTCTGGAAACACCATATATTTT. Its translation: CASKILGTPSGNTIYF.

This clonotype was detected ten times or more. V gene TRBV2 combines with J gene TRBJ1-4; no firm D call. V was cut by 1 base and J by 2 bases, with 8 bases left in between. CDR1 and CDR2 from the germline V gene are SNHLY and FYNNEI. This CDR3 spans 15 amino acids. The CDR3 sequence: CASSEVSGTNEKLFF. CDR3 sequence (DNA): TGTGCCAGCAGTGAAGTGAGTGGGACTAATGAAAAACTGTTTTTT.

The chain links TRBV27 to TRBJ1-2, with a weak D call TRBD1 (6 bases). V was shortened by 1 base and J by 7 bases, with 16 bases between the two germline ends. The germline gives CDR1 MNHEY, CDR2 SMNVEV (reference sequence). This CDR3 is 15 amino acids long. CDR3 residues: CASSLYGGERLGYTF. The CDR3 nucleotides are TGTGCCAGCAGTTTATATGGGGGCGAAAGGCTTGGCTACACCTTC.

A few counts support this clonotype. This chain's CDR3 is CSARAGGNTDTQYF. CDR3 sequence (DNA): TGCAGTGCTAGAGCGGGAGGAAACACAGATACGCAGTATTTT. The rearrangement links TRBV20-1 to TRBJ2-3; TRBD2 agrees at 7 bases. The CDR3 consists of 14 residues. Germline-derived CDR1 and CDR2 are DFQATT and SNEGSKA (reference sequence). Trimming at V came to 1 base and at J to 2 bases, leaving 3 bases not matched to a gene.

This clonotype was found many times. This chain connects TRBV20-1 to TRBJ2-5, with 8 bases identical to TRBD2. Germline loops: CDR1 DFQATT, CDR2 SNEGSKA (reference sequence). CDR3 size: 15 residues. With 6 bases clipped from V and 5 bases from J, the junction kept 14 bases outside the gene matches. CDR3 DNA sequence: TGCAGTGCCCCAACTCCGGGACTAGGAACTGAGACCCAGTACTTC. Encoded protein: CSAPTPGLGTETQYF.